The 9 T cell receptor beta chains reported below all come from one sample, sequenced in a study of cytomegalovirus exposure and HLA in healthy donors. 60 Vbeta and 13 Jbeta primers were used in PCR. TCRdb's copy holds only in-frame clones and misses some; the assay was immunoSEQ multiplex PCR. The top ten hold about 1.5% of the sample, which has roughly 170,000 clones, approximately 86% seen once. The sample taken for sequencing was PBMCs. The receptors stem from a male donor in good health and CMV-seronegative.

This clone was seen more than once but under ten times. The CDR3 nucleotides are TGCAGCTGGGGGAAGCGGGACGAGCAGTACTTC. Its translation: CSWGKRDEQYF. V and J are TRBV20-1 and TRBJ2-7; possibly TRBD2 for D (6 bases). This CDR3 has 11 amino acids. Germline CDR1 is DFQATT and CDR2 is SNEGSKA (reference sequence).

The chain recombines TRBV6-6 with TRBJ1-4, with D hard to call. V dropped 4 bases and J dropped 8 bases, with 17 bases sitting between them. Per the germline V gene, CDR1 is MNHNY and CDR2 is SVGAGI (reference sequence). The CDR3 runs 15 residues. CDR3 sequence: CASSFEVHRWEKLFF. In nucleotides, the CDR3 is TGTGCCAGCAGTTTTGAGGTTCACCGCTGGGAAAAACTGTTTTTT.

The V call is TRBV6-5, the J call TRBJ2-7; D is possibly TRBD1 (7 bases). Looked up from germline, CDR1 is MNHEY and CDR2 is SVGAGI. This CDR3 contains 13 residues. V lost 6 bases to trimming and J lost 7 bases, with 16 bases between them. This CDR3 reads CASRSTGAGEQYF. CDR3 nucleotides: TGTGCCAGCAGATCCACAGGGGCGGGGGAGCAGTACTTC.

CDR3 region: CASSFSGRMSYEQYF. The CDR3 DNA reads TGTGCCAGCAGCTTTAGCGGGAGGATGTCCTACGAGCAGTACTTC. V gene TRBV5-4 combines with J gene TRBJ2-5; 10 bases align to TRBD2. The assigned J gene may be wrong: the sequence end matches TRBJ2-7 better. CDR1 and CDR2 (germline): SGHNT, YYREEE (reference sequence). There are 15 residues in the CDR3.

The V gene is TRBV12-5, the J gene TRBJ1-5; 9 nucleotides agree with TRBD1. CDR3 length: 17 amino acids. Losses at the gene ends were 4 bases for V and 0 bases for J; bases not matched to a gene: 7. The germline V gene has CDR1 LGHNT and CDR2 FRNRAP. CDR3 sequence reads: CASGSGQGRRSNQPQHF. Here the CDR3 DNA reads TGTGCTAGTGGTTCTGGACAGGGGCGACGTAGCAATCAGCCCCAGCATTTT.

J is TRBJ2-7 and V is TRBV30; D gene unclear. This CDR3 is built from 13 residues. V lost 0 bases and J lost 3, with 9 bases in between. Germline CDR1 and CDR2: GTSNPN and SVGIG (reference sequence). The CDR3 coding sequence is TGTGCCTGGAGTGTATATAACAGCTACGAGCAGTACTTC. Protein sequence: CAWSVYNSYEQYF. The whole variable domain, remainder taken from reference TRBV30 and TRBJ2-7, is SQTIHQWPATLVQPVGSPLSLECTVEGTSNPNLYWYRQAAGRGLQLLFYSVGIGQISSEVPQNLSASRPQDRQFILSSKKLLLSDSGFYLCAWSVYNSYEQYFGPGTRLTVT.

V gene TRBV19 combines with J gene TRBJ2-1, with D tentatively TRBD1 (7 bases). The length of the CDR3 is 15 residues. Germline values: CDR1 LNHDA, CDR2 SQIVND (reference sequence). V lost 3 bases and J 8 bases, leaving 17 bases between the germline ends. CDR3 coding DNA: TGTGCCAGTAGTATTGGCAGGGGGGAATGGGATGAGCAGTTCTTC. Translated: CASSIGRGEWDEQFF.

The chain carries TRBV7-2 and TRBJ2-2; no clear D. The CDR3 has 13 amino acids. From germline, CDR1 is SGHTA and CDR2 FQGNSA. Trimming shortened V by 6 bases and J by 5 bases, and 10 bases separated the two germline ends. The CDR3, as DNA: TGTGCCAGCAGTTCTACCGGGACCGGGGAGCTGTTTTTT. This translates into CASSSTGTGELFF.

There are a few counts of this clone. This chain uses TRBV27 with TRBJ2-5, with 7 bases fitting TRBD2. Unmatched junction bases numbered 6, after V lost 4 bases and J lost 1 base. The CDR3 has 15 residues. CDR1 and CDR2 (germline): MNHEY, SMNVEV (reference sequence). The CDR3 nucleotides are TGTGCCAGCAGTTGGCAGTCTAGCGGCCAAGAGACCCAGTACTTC. Its protein product is CASSWQSSGQETQYF.